The subject of this entry is one T cell receptor (beta chain). This sample is drawn from a study of Graves' ophthalmopathy and Graves' hyperthyroidism. For repertoire sequencing, the TCR beta CDR3 regions were amplified from RNA transcripts. Investigators did first-round RT-PCR with HTBI primers, then second-round multiplex PCR. TCRdb ran MiXCR on the multiplex PCR reads and lists one entry per CDR3 protein. The repertoire holds a few hundred thousand distinct CDR3 sequences, roughly 15% seen once, with 5.5% to 8% in the top ten. Germline V gives CDR1 SGHVS, CDR2 FQNEAQ. This CDR3 contains 16 residues. V shed 1 base, J shed 6 bases, and the junction held 4 bases outside the gene matches. Orbital computed tomography and thyroid ultrasound, along with TRAb, serum thyroxine and clinical symptoms, underpinned diagnosis. PBMCs were isolated by Ficoll-Paque density gradient centrifugation, using more than 8.5 ml of fresh peripheral blood as the starting material.

The sequence was collected from a woman between 18 and 30 years old with stable Graves' hyperthyroidism. The source material was peripheral blood. The chain recombines TRBV7-8 with TRBJ2-4; 12 bases agree with TRBD2. DNA of the CDR3: TGTGCCAGCAGCTTAGGGGGACTAGCGGGCGGAAACATTCAGTACTTC. Amino acids: CASSLGGLAGGNIQYF.